This T cell receptor (beta chain) was retrieved from a study of T cells in Graves' hyperthyroidism and ophthalmopathy. Findings and caveats of the study: Blood also carried most thyroid clonotypes expanded above 0.001. Separation of ophthalmopathy from stable hyperthyroidism was achieved by a 13 V-J model.

What was amplified from RNA transcripts were TCR beta CDR3 regions. HTBI primers were the set used in a first-round RT-PCR of the TCR CDR3. TCRdb reprocessed the multiplex PCR reads via MiXCR and lists one record per CDR3 protein. The profile covers roughly 380,000 distinct CDR3 sequences, with about an eighth appearing a single time and 5.3% taken by the ten largest. CDR3 length equals 15 residues. The V and J ends lost 6 bases and 2 bases respectively, with 11 bases between them. The germline CDR1 and CDR2 sequences are LNHDA and SQIVND (reference sequence). The table lists this clonotype with a few counts. What it binds is unknown.

The rearrangement joins TRBV19 to TRBJ1-6, with D possibly TRBD1 on 5 matching bases. This TCR was recovered from a woman between 18 and 30 years old with Graves' hyperthyroidism. Input material: blood. CDR3 sequence: CASSQDKAYNSPLHF. Written as DNA, the CDR3 is TGTGCCAGTAGCCAGGACAAAGCCTATAATTCACCCCTCCACTTT.